This T cell receptor (beta chain) was retrieved from a study of OX40 agonist ivuxolimab in advanced cancers. Overall study findings and caveats: Researchers did not establish what antigens the expanded peripheral T cells target. More expanded clones were found, on average, in CD8+ than in CD4+ T cells.

Germline CDR1 is SGHVS and CDR2 is FQNEAQ. The CDR3 covers 14 residues. Deletions cut 5 bases from V and 3 bases from J, with 11 bases between. This table comes from immunoSEQ multiplex PCR, and its TCRdb copy is limited to in-frame clones, with some not included. The table lists about 92,000 clones, under 90% of them singletons, with under 7% in the top ten. Concerning this clone itself: Its target is unknown.

The timepoints at which blood was sampled were baseline, cycle 4 day 1, and cycle 7 day 1. The receptor was derived from an adult with an advanced solid tumor such as melanoma, head and neck, liver or kidney cancer. The J gene is TRBJ1-3, the V gene TRBV7-8; perhaps TRBD1 as D (5 bases). This sample comprised CD4+ or CD8+ T cells sorted from blood, obtained in a trial of the OX40 agonist ivuxolimab. CDR3 coding DNA: TGTGCCAGCAGCGCCCCAGGGTTTGGAAACACCATATATTTT. Residues: CASSAPGFGNTIYF.